This T cell receptor beta chain came from a study of T cell clonality in common variable immunodeficiency. Broader study findings: The cause of increased CVID clonality remains unclear without subpopulation sequencing. CVID subjects had higher TCRbeta clonality than healthy controls, most marked in about a third. Fewer deletions and N-nucleotide insertions were reportedly seen in common variable immunodeficiency TCR beta sequences.

Both groups were predominantly of Caucasian heritage. The CDR3 sequence is 17 residues long. The germline CDR1 and CDR2 sequences are KGHSH and LQKENI. The trim removed 3 bases at V and 3 bases at J, leaving 12 bases unmatched. TCRdb's table, derived via immunoSEQ multiplex PCR, lists solely in-frame clones and lacks some. This sample includes roughly 55,000 clones with no singletons; its ten biggest clones take up 5.4%. This clone was recorded at least ten times. Its cognate antigen is unknown. The read finishes 3 residues shy of the CDR3 end, and the germline J gene is used to complete it. The sequence was collected from a person aged 18-70 years in good health. The chain couples TRBV18 to TRBJ1-2, with 8 positions matching TRBD1. Sequencing was carried out using peripheral blood mononuclear cells. The part of the CDR3 DNA that was read is TGTGCCAGCTCACCGGGACCTCAGGGGGCATATGACTATGGC. Translating gives CASSPGPQGAYDYG. The full CDR3 reads CASSPGPQGAYDYGYTF.